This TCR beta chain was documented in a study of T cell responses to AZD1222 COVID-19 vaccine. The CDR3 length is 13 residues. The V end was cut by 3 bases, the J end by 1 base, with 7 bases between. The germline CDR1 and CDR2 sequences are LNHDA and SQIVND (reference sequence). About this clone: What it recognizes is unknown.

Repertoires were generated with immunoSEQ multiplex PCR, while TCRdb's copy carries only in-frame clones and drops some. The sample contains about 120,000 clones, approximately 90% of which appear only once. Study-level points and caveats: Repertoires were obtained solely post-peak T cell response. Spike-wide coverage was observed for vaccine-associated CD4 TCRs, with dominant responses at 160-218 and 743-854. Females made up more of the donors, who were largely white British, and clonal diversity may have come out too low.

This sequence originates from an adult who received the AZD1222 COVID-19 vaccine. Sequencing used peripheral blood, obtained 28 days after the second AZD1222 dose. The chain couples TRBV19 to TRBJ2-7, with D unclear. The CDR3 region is CASSMRQSYEQYF. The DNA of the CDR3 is TGTGCCAGTAGTATGCGGCAATCCTACGAGCAGTACTTC.